This paragraph reports one TCR beta chain. Antigen unknown. The data originate from a study of T cell responses to AZD1222 COVID-19 vaccine. Study observations and caveats: White British ancestry dominated among donors, who included more females, and clonal diversity was possibly underestimated. Baseline serology detected seropositivity in only 5 or 6 AZD1222 recipients.

The data were produced by immunoSEQ multiplex PCR, yet TCRdb's version contains in-frame clones alone and is incomplete. This table holds 95,000 to 150,000 clones, about 87% found once. The material sequenced was peripheral blood, taken on day 0 of AZD1222 vaccination. The sequence was obtained from an adult in good health.

CDR3 region: CASSQGWVATTGELFF. The CDR3 DNA sequence: TGTGCCAGCAGCCAAGGGTGGGTGGCAACCACCGGGGAGCTGTTTTTT. The chain links TRBV3-1 (or the pseudogene TRBV3-2) to TRBJ2-2; D remains ambiguous. In germline, CDR1 is LGHDT, CDR2 YNNKEL (reference sequence). The germline V and J ends were trimmed by 1 base and 4 bases, with 13 bases remaining between them. The CDR3 is made up of 16 amino acids.